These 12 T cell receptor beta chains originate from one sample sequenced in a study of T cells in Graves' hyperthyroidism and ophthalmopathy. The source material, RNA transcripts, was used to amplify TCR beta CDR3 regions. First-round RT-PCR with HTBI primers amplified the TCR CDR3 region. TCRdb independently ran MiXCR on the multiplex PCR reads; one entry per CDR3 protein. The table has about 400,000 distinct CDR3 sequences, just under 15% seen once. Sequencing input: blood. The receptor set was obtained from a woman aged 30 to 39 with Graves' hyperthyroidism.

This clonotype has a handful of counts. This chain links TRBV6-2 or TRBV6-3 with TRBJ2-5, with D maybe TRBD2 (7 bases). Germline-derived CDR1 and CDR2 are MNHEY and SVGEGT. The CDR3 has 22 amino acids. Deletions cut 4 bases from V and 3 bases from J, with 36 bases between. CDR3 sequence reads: CASSLTKPGLPQGIGRKETQYF. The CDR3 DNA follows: TGTGCCAGCAGTTTAACCAAACCGGGACTACCTCAGGGGATAGGCCGAAAAGAGACCCAGTACTTC.

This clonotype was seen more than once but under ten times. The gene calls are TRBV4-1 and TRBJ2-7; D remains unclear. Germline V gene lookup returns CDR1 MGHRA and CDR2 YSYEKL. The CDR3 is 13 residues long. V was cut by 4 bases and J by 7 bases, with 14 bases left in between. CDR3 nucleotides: TGCGCCAGCAGCCCCGCGGCCGGGCCAGAGCAGTACTTC. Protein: CASSPAAGPEQYF.

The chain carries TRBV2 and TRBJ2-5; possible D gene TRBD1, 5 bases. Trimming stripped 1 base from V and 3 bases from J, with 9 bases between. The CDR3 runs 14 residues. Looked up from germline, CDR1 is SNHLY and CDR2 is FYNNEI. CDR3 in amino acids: CASSEVGQEETQYF. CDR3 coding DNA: TGTGCCAGCAGTGAAGTGGGGCAGGAAGAGACCCAGTACTTC. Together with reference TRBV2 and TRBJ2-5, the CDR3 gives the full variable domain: EPEVTQTPSHQVTQMGQEVILRCVPISNHLYFYWYRQILGQKVEFLVSFYNNEISEKSEIFDDQFSVERPDGSNFTLKIRSTKLEDSAMYFCASSEVGQEETQYFGPGTRLLVL.

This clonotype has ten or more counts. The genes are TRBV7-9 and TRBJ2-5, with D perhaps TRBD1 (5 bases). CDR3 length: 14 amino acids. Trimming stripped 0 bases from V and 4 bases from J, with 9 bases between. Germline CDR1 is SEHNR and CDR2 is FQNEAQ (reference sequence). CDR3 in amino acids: CASSLATVGETQYF. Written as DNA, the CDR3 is TGTGCCAGCAGCTTAGCGACAGTTGGAGAGACCCAGTACTTC.

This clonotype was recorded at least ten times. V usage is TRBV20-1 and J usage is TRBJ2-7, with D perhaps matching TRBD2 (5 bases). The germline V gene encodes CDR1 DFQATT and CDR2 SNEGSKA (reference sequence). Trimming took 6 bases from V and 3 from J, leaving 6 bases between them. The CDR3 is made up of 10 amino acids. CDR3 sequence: CSARDYEQYF. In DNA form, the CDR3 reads TGCAGTGCCCGGGACTACGAGCAGTACTTC.

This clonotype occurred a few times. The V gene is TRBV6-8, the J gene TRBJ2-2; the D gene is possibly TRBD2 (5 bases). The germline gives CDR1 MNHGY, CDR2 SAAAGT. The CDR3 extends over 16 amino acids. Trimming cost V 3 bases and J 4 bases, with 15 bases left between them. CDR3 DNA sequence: TGTGCCAGCAGTTATCCGGGATCTGGGAGCACCGGGGAGCTGTTTTTT. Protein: CASSYPGSGSTGELFF.

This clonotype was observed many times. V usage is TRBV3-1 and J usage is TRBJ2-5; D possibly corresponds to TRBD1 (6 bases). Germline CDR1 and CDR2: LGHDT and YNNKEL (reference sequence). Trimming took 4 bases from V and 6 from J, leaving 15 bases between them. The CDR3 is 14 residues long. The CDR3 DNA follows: TGTGCCAGCAGCCGGGGACAAGAGACGAAGACCCAGTACTTC. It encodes CASSRGQETKTQYF.

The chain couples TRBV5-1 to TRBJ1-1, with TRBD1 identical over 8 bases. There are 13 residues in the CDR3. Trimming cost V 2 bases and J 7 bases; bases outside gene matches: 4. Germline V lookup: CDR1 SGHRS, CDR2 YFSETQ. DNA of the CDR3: TGCGCCAGCAGCTTCCAGGGGGCTAGTGAAGCTTTCTTT. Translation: CASSFQGASEAFF.

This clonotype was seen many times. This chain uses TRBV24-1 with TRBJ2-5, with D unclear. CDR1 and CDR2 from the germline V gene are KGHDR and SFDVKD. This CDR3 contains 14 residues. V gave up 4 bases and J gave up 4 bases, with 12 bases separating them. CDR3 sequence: CATSDLDIGETQYF. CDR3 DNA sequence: TGTGCCACCAGTGACCTTGACATTGGAGAGACCCAGTACTTC.

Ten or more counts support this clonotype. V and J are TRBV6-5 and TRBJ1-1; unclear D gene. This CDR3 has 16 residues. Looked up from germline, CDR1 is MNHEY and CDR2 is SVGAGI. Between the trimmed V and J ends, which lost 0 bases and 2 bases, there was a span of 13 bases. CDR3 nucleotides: TGTGCCAGCAGTTACTCGTCAAGGCAGGCCAACACTGAAGCTTTCTTT. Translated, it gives CASSYSSRQANTEAFF.

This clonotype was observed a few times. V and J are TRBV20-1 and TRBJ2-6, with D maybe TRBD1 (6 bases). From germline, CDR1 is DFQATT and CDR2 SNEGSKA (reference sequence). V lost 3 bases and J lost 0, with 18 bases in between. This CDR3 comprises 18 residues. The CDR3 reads CSARNPRDTASGANVLTF. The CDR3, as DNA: TGCAGTGCTAGGAATCCCCGGGACACCGCCTCTGGGGCCAACGTCCTGACTTTC.

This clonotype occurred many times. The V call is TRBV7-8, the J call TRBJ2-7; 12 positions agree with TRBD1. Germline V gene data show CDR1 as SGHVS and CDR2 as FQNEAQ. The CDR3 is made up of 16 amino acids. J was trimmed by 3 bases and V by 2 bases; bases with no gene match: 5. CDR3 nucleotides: TGTGCCAGCAGCTTACACGGGACAGGGGGCGTCTACGAGCAGTACTTC. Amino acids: CASSLHGTGGVYEQYF.